The 7 T cell receptor beta chains in this list originate from one sample, sequenced in a study of cytomegalovirus exposure and HLA in healthy donors. The PCR employed 60 Vbeta primers together with 13 Jbeta primers. Some clones are missing from TCRdb's copy, which holds only in-frame ones; the method was immunoSEQ multiplex PCR. The table shows approximately 100,000 clones, with 65% to 80% occurring only once. Sequencing was performed on PBMCs. These receptors all come from a female donor in good health and CMV-seropositive.

V gene TRBV25-1 combines with J gene TRBJ1-2, with TRBD1 identical over 8 bases. The germline V gene encodes CDR1 MGHDK and CDR2 SYGVNS. The ends lost 7 bases at V and 4 bases at J; junction bases unmatched: 5. This CDR3 is built from 13 residues. The CDR3 bases are TGTGCCAGCAAAGACAGGGGAGTCTATGGCTACACCTTC. This translates into CASKDRGVYGYTF.

V usage is TRBV25-1 and J usage is TRBJ2-3; D may be TRBD2 (7 bases). CDR3 length equals 17 residues. Germline CDR1 is MGHDK and CDR2 is SYGVNS. The V end lost 0 bases, the J end lost 5 bases, and 18 bases lay between the germline ends. The DNA of the CDR3 is TGTGCCAGCAGTGAATATGGGGTAGGGGGGGGCAGAGATACGCAGTATTTT. Its translation: CASSEYGVGGGRDTQYF.

This clone showed up just once. CDR3: CASSYSPSGELFF. The CDR3 region has the DNA TGTGCCAGCAGTTACTCCCCGTCCGGGGAGCTGTTTTTT. The chain has TRBV6-5 and TRBJ2-2; no definite D call. V lost 0 bases and J 6 bases, leaving 5 bases between the germline ends. CDR1 is MNHEY and CDR2 is SVGAGI in the germline V gene. The CDR3 runs 13 residues.

The chain recombines TRBV7-8 with TRBJ2-7; D may be TRBD1 (5 bases). CDR1 and CDR2 from the germline V gene are SGHVS and FQNEAQ. The CDR3 runs 13 residues. Trimming took 0 bases from V and 5 from J, leaving 8 bases between them. The CDR3 sequence: CASSLAQANEQYF. DNA for the CDR3: TGTGCCAGCAGCTTAGCACAGGCTAACGAGCAGTACTTC.

The chain links TRBV4-1 to TRBJ1-1, with D hard to call. V dropped 1 base and J dropped 1 base, with 7 bases sitting between them. The CDR3 contains 14 residues. Germline CDR1 reads MGHRA; CDR2 reads YSYEKL. The CDR3 sequence: CASSQVPGNTEAFF. CDR3 DNA: TGCGCCAGCAGCCAAGTCCCCGGGAACACTGAAGCTTTCTTT.

The chain couples TRBV11-2 to TRBJ1-1; weak D call: TRBD1 (6 bases). Germline CDR1 is SGHAT and CDR2 is FQNNGV. The CDR3 is 14 residues long. V shed 3 bases and J shed 8 bases, with 16 bases lying between them. The CDR3 loop reads CASSFRGDWGEAFF. The CDR3 DNA is TGTGCCAGCAGCTTCAGGGGAGACTGGGGCGAAGCTTTCTTT.

This clone showed up just a few times. V usage is TRBV7-2 and J usage is TRBJ2-2; TRBD2 agrees at 9 bases. The CDR3 is made up of 15 amino acids. CDR1 is SGHTA and CDR2 is FQGNSA in the germline V gene. V lost 5 bases and J lost 5; bases outside the gene matches: 6. CDR3 nucleotide sequence: TGTGCCAGCAGCGTCGGGACTAGCACGACCGGGGAGCTGTTTTTT. Protein: CASSVGTSTTGELFF.